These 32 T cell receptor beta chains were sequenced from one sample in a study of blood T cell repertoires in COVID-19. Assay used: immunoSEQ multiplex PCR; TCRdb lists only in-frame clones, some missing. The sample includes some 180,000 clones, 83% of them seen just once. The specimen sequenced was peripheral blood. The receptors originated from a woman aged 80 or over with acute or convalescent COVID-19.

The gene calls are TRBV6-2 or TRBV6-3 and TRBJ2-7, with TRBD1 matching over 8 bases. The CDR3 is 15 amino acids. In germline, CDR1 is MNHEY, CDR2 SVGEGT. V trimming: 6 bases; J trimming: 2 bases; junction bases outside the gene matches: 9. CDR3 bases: TGTGCCAGCAGCTGGCATCGGACAGGGACCTACGAGCAGTACTTC. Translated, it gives CASSWHRTGTYEQYF.

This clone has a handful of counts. The CDR3 is CASSLVVTSGRAYEQYF. The DNA for the CDR3 is TGTGCCAGCAGCTTGGTTGTAACTAGCGGGAGAGCCTACGAGCAGTACTTC. The chain combines TRBV5-4 with TRBJ2-7, with 11 bases lining up with TRBD2. The CDR3 runs to 17 residues. Germline values: CDR1 SGHNT, CDR2 YYREEE (reference sequence). V gave up 0 bases and J gave up 2 bases; unmatched junction bases: 7.

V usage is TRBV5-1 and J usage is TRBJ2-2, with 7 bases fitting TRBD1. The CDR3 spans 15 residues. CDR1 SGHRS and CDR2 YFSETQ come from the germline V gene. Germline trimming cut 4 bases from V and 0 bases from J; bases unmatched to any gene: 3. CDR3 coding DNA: TGCGCCAGCAGCCGGGACAGCGCGAACACCGGGGAGCTGTTTTTT. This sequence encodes CASSRDSANTGELFF.

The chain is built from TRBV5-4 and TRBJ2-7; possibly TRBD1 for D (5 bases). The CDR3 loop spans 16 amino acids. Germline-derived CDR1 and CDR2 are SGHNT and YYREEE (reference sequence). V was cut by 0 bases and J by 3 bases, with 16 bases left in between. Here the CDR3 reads CASSLGMGRGDYEQYF. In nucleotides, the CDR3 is TGTGCCAGCAGCTTGGGTATGGGTAGGGGCGACTACGAGCAGTACTTC.

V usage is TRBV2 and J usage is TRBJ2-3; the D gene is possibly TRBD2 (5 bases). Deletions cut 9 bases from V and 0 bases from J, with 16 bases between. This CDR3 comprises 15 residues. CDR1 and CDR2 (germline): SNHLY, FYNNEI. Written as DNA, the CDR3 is TGTGCCAGTTATTCTTTTGGCGGGAGCACAGATACGCAGTATTTT. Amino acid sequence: CASYSFGGSTDTQYF.

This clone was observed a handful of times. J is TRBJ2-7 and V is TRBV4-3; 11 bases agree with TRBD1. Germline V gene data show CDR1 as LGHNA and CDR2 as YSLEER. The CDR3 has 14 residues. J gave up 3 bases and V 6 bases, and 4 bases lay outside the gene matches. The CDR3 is CASSPGTGGYEQYF. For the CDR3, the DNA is TGCGCCAGCAGTCCCGGGACAGGGGGCTACGAGCAGTACTTC.

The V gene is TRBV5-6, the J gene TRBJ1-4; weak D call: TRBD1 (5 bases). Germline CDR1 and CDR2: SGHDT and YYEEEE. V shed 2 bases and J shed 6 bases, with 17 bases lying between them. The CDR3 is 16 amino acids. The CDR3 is CASSFFLVRGDEKLFF. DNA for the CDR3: TGTGCCAGCAGCTTTTTCCTCGTTCGGGGGGATGAAAAACTGTTTTTT.

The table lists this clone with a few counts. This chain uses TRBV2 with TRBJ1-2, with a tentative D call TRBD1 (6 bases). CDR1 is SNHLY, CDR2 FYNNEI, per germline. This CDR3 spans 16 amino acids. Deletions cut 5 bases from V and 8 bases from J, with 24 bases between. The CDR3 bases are TGTGCCAGCAGTCTCCGAGCCGACAGGCCCCAGGGGGGCTACACCTTC. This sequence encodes CASSLRADRPQGGYTF.

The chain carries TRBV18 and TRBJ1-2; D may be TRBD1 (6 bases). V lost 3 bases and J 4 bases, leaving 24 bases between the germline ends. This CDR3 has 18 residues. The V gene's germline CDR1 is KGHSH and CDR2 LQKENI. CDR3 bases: TGTGCCAGCTCACCGCTACAGGGCGCAGGGCCTGAGGGCTATGGCTACACCTTC. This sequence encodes CASSPLQGAGPEGYGYTF.

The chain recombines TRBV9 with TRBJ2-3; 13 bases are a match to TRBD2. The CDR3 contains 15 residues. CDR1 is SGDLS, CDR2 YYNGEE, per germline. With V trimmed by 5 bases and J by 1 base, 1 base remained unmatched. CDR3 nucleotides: TGTGCCAGCAGTGGACTAGCGGGGGGCACAGATACGCAGTATTTT. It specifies CASSGLAGGTDTQYF.

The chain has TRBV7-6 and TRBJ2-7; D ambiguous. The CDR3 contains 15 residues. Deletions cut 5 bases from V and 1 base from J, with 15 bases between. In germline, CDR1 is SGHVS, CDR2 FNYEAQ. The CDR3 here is CASSPTETVSYEQYF. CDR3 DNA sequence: TGTGCCAGCAGCCCGACGGAGACGGTTTCCTACGAGCAGTACTTC.

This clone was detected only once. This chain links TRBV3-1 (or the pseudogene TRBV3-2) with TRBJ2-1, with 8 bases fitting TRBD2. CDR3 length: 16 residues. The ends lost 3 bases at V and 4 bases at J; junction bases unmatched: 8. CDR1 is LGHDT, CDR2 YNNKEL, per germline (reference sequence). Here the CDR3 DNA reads TGTGCCAGCAGCCACCGTCGGGGGGGGGAGTACAATGAGCAGTTCTTC. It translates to CASSHRRGGEYNEQFF.

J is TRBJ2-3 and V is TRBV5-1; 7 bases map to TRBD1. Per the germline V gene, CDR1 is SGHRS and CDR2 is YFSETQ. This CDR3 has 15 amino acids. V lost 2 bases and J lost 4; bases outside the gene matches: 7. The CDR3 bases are TGCGCCAGCAGCTTCTCCGGGACAGACGCAGATACGCAGTATTTT. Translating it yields CASSFSGTDADTQYF. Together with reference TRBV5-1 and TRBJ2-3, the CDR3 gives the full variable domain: KAGVTQTPRYLIKTRGQQVTLSCSPISGHRSVSWYQQTPGQGLQFLFEYFSETQRNKGNFPGRFSGRQFSNSRSEMNVSTLELGDSALYLCASSFSGTDADTQYFGPGTRLTVL.

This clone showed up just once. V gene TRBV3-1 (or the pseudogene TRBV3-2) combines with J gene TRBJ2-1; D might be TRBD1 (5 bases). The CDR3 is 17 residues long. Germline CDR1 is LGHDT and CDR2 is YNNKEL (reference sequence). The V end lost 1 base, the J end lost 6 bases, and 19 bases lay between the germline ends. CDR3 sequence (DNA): TGTGCCAGCAGCCAAGCAGTGTCCAGGGTAGGTTCCAATGAGCAGTTCTTC. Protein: CASSQAVSRVGSNEQFF.

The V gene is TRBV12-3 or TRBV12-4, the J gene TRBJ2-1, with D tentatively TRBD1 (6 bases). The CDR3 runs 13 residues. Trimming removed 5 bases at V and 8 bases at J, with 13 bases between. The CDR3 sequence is CASSRAYRDEQFF. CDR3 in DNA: TGTGCCAGCAGTCGCGCCTACAGGGATGAGCAGTTCTTC.

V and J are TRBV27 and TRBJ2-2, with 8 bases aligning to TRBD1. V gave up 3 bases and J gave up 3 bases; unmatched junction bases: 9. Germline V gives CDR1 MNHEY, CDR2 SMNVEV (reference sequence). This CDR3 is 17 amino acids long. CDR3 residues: CASSLFGQGAYTGELFF. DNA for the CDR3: TGTGCCAGCAGTTTGTTCGGGCAGGGGGCCTACACCGGGGAGCTGTTTTTT.

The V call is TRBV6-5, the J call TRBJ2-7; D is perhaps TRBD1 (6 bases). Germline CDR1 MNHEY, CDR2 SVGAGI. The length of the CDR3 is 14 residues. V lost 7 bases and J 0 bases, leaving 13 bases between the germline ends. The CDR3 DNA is TGTGCCAGCACCAGACTACAGGGCTCCTACGAGCAGTACTTC. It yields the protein CASTRLQGSYEQYF.

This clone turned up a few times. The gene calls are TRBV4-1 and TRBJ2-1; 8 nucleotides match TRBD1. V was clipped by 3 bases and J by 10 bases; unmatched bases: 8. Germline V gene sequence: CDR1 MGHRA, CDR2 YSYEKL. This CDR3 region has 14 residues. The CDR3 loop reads CASSQAWDRPEQFF. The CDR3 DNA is TGCGCCAGCAGCCAGGCCTGGGACAGGCCCGAGCAGTTCTTC.

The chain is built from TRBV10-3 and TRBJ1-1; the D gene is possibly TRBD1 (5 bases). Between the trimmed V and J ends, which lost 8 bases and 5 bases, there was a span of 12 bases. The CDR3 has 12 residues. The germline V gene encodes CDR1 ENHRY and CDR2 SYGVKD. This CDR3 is CAIHGGETEAFF. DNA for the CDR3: TGTGCCATCCACGGGGGGGAGACTGAAGCTTTCTTT.

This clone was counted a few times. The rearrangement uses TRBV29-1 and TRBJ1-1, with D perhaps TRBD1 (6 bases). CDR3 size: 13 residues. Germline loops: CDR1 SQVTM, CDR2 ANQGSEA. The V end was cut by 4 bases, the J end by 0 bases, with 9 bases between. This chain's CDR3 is CSVGTAMNTEAFF. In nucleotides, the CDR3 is TGCAGCGTTGGGACAGCTATGAACACTGAAGCTTTCTTT.

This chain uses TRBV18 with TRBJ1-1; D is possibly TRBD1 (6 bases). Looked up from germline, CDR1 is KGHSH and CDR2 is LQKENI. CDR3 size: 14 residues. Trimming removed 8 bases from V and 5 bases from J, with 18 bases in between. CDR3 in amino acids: CASTYAQGGTEAFF. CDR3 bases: TGTGCCAGCACCTACGCACAGGGAGGGACTGAAGCTTTCTTT.

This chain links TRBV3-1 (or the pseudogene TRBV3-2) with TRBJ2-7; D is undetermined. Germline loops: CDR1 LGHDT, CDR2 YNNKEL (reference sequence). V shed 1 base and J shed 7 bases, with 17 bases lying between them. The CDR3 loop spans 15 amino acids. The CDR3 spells CASSQVARLAVEQYF. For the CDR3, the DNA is TGTGCCAGCAGCCAAGTCGCCCGGTTGGCGGTTGAGCAGTACTTC.

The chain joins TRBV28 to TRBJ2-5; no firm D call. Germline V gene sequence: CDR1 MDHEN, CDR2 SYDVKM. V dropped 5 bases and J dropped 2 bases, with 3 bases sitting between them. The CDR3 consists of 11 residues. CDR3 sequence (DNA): TGTGCCAGCAGTCTACAAGAGACCCAGTACTTC. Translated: CASSLQETQYF.

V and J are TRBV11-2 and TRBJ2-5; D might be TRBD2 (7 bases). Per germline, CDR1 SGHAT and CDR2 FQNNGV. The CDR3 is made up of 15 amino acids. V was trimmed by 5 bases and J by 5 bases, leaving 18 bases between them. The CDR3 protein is CASSVLGGGQETQYF. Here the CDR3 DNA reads TGTGCCAGCAGCGTGCTGGGGGGGGGCCAGGAGACCCAGTACTTC.

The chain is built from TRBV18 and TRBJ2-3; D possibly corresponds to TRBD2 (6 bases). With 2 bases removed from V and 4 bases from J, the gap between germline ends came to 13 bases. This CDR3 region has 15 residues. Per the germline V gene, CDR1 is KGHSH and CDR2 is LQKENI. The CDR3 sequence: CASSPIAAGPDTQYF. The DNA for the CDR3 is TGTGCCAGCTCACCAATAGCGGCGGGCCCAGATACGCAGTATTTT.

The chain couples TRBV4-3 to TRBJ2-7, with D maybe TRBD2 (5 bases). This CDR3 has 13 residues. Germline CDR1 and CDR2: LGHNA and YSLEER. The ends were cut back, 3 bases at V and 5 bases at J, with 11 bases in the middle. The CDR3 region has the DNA TGCGCCAGCAGCCACGTCGGGAAGGACGAGCAGTACTTC. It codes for CASSHVGKDEQYF.

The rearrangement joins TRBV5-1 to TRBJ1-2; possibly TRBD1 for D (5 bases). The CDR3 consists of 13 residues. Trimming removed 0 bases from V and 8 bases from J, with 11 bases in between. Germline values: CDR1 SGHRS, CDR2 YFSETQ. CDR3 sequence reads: CASSLDGGGGYTF. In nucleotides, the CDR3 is TGCGCCAGCAGCTTGGACGGGGGAGGCGGCTACACCTTC. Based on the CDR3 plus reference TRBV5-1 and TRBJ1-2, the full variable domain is KAGVTQTPRYLIKTRGQQVTLSCSPISGHRSVSWYQQTPGQGLQFLFEYFSETQRNKGNFPGRFSGRQFSNSRSEMNVSTLELGDSALYLCASSLDGGGGYTFGSGTRLTVV.

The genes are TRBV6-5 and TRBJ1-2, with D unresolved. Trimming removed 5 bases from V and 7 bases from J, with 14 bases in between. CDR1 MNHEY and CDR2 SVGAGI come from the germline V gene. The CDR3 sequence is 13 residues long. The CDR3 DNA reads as TGTGCCAGCAGTCTTCATGGAGAGAGTGGCTACACCTTC. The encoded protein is CASSLHGESGYTF.

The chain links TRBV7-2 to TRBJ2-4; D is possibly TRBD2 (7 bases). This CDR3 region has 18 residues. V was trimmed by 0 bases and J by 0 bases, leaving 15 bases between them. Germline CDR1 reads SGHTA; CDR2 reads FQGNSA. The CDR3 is CASSLAGTGRGAKNIQYF. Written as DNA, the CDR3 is TGTGCCAGCAGCTTAGCGGGTACAGGGAGGGGAGCCAAAAACATTCAGTACTTC.

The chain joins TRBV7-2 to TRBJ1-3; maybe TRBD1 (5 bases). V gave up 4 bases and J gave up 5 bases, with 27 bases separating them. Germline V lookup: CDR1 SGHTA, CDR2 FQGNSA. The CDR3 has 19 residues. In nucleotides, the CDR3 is TGTGCCAGCAGCTACTCCTCTATTGGAGGGGAAATTCGTAGAAACACCATATATTTT. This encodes CASSYSSIGGEIRRNTIYF.

The CDR3 sequence: CASSVSTGAEAFF. The CDR3 bases are TGTGCCAGCAGCGTATCCACAGGGGCTGAAGCTTTCTTT. The chain is built from TRBV9 and TRBJ1-1, with 7 bases that match TRBD1. The V gene end was trimmed by 1 base and the J gene end by 6 bases; junction bases not matched to a gene: 3. Germline loops: CDR1 SGDLS, CDR2 YYNGEE. This CDR3 comprises 13 residues.

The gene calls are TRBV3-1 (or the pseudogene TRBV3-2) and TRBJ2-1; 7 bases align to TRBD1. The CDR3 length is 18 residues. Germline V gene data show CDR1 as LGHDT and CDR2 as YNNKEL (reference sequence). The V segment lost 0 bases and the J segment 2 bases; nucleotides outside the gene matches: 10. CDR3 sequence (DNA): TGTGCCAGCAGCCAAGATCTTTTTCAGGGGGACCCCTACAATGAGCAGTTCTTC. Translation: CASSQDLFQGDPYNEQFF.